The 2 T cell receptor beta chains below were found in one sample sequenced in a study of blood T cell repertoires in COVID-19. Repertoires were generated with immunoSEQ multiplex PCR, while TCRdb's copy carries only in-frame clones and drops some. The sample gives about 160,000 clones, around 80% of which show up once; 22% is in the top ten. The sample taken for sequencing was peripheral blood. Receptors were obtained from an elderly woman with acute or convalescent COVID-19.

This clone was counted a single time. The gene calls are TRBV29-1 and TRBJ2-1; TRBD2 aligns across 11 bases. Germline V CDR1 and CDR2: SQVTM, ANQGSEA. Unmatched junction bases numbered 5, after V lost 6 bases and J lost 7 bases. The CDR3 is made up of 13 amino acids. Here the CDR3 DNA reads TGCAGCGTAACTAGCGGGAGTGGTAATGAGCAGTTCTTC. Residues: CSVTSGSGNEQFF.

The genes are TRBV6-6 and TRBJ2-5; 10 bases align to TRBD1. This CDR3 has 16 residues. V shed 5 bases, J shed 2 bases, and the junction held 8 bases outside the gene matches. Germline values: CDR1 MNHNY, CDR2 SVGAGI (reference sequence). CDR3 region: CASSRQGALPQETQYF. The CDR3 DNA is TGTGCCAGCAGTCGACAGGGGGCATTACCTCAAGAGACCCAGTACTTC.